The present entry profiles one TCR beta chain with its context. Its antigen is still unknown. It was from duplicate vials of some 150,000 sorted CD8+ T cells per subset that RNA came. These data belong to a study of human CD8 memory T cell subsets. General study findings and limits: In stem-like memory T cells, Chao1 estimates suggested more diversity than in precursor exhausted T cells.

TCR beta libraries were made by UMI-labeled 5' RACE. After re-calling the 5' RACE reads, TCRdb lists one entry per CDR3 protein, DNA absent. This repertoire includes approximately 6,700 distinct CDR3 sequences. The V gene's germline CDR1 is MRHNA and CDR2 SNTAGT. CDR3 size: 16 residues. This clonotype was obtained from a human donor in good health. The rearrangement uses TRBV6-4 and TRBJ1-4; TCRdb outputs TRBD1, but without DNA this stays unchecked. The sequenced material came from CD8+ T cells from PBMCs. The CDR3: CASSDGTGGPNEKLFF.